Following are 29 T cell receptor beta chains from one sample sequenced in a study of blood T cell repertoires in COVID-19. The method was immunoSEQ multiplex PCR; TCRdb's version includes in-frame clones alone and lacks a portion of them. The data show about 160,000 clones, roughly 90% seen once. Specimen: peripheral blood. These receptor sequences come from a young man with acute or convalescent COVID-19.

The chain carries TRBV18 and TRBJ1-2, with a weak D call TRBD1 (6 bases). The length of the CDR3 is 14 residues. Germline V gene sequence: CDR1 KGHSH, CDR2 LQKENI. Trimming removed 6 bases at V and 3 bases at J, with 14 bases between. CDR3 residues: CASSLQGFDYGYTF. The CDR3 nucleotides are TGTGCCAGCTCTCTCCAGGGGTTCGACTATGGCTACACCTTC.

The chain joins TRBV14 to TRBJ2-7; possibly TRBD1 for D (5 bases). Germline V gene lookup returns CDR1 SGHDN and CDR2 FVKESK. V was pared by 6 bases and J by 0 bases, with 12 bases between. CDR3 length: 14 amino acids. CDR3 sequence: CASSQSGISYEQYF. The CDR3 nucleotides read TGTGCCAGCAGTCAATCAGGGATCTCCTACGAGCAGTACTTC.

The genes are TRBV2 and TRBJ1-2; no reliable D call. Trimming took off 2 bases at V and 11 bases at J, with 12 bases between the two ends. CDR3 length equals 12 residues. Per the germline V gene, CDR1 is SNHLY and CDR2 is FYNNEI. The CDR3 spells CASSEIQYTYTF. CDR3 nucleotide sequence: TGTGCCAGCAGTGAAATACAGTACACATACACCTTC.

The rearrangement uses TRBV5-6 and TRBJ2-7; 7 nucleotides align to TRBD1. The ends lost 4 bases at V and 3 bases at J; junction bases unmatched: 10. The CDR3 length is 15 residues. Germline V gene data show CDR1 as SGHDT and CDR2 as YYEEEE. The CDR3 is CASSALWTGHYEQYF. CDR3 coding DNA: TGTGCCAGCAGCGCCTTATGGACAGGTCACTACGAGCAGTACTTC.

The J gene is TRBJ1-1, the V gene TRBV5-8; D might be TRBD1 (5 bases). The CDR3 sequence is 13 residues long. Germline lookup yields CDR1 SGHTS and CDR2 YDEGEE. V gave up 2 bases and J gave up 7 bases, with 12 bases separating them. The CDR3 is CASSFVQGGEAFF. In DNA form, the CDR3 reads TGTGCCAGCAGCTTCGTCCAGGGTGGTGAAGCTTTCTTT.

CDR3 coding DNA: TGCAGTGCCCCATTTACATACGAGCAGTACTTC. Amino acids: CSAPFTYEQYF. The chain recombines TRBV20-1 with TRBJ2-7; D unresolved. The V gene lost 6 bases and the J gene lost 4 bases, with 10 bases spanning the gap. CDR3 size: 11 residues. Germline V gives CDR1 DFQATT, CDR2 SNEGSKA (reference sequence).

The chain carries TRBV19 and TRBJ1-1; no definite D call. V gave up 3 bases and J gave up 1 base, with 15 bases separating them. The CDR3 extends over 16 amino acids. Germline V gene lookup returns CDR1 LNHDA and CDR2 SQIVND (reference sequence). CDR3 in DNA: TGTGCCAGTAGTATGATTGGGAGGGCGAGGAACACTGAAGCTTTCTTT. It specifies CASSMIGRARNTEAFF. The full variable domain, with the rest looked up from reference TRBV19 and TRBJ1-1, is DGGITQSPKYLFRKEGQNVTLSCEQNLNHDAMYWYRQDPGQGLRLIYYSQIVNDFQKGDIAEGYSVSREKKESFPLTVTSAQKNPTAFYLCASSMIGRARNTEAFFGQGTRLTVV.

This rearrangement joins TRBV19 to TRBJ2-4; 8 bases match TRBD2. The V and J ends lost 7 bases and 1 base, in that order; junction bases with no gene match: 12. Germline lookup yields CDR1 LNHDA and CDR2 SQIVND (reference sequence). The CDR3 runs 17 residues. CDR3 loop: CASTQIGRGGAKNIQYF. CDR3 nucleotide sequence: TGTGCCAGTACCCAAATAGGGCGCGGGGGGGCCAAAAACATTCAGTACTTC.

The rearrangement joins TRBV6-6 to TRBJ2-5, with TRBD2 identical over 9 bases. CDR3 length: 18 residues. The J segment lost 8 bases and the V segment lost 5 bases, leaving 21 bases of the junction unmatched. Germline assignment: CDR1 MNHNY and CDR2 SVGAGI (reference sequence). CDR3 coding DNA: TGTGCCAGCAGTCCCCCGAGTTCTAGCGGGAAACCTAAGAGAACCCAGTACTTC. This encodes CASSPPSSSGKPKRTQYF.

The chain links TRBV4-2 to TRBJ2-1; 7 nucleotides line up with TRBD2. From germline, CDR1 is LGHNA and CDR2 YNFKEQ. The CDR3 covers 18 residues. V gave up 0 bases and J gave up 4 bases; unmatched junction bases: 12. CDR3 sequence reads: CASSQDILSGTTYNEQFF. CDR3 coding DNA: TGTGCCAGCAGCCAAGATATCCTGAGCGGGACTACTTACAATGAGCAGTTCTTC.

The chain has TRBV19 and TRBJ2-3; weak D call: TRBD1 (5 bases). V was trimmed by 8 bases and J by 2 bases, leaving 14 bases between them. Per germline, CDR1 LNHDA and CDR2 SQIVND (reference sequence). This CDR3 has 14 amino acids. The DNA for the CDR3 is TGTGCCAGTGCCCCATGGGGCCCCACAGATACGCAGTATTTT. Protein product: CASAPWGPTDTQYF.

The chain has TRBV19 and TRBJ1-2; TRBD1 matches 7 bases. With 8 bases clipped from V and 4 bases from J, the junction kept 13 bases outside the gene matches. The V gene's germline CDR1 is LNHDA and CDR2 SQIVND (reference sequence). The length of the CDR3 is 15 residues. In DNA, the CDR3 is TGTGCCAGTGCCCAAAAACGACAGGGAACCTATGGCTACACCTTC. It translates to CASAQKRQGTYGYTF.

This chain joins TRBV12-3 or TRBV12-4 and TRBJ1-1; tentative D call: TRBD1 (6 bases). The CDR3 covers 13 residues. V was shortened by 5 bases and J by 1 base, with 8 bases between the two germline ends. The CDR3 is CASSRTANTEAFF. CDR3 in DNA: TGTGCCAGCAGTCGGACAGCGAACACTGAAGCTTTCTTT.

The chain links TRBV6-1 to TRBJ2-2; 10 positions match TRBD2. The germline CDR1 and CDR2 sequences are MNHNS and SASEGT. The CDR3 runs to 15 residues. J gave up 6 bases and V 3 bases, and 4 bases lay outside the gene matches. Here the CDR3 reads CASSDLAGESGELFF. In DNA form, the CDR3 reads TGTGCCAGCAGTGACCTAGCGGGAGAGTCCGGGGAGCTGTTTTTT.

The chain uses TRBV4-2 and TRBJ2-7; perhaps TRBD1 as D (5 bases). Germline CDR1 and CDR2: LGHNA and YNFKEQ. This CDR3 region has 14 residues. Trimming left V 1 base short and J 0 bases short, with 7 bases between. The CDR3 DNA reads TGTGCCAGCAGCCAAGGGGGCTCCTCCTACGAGCAGTACTTC. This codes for CASSQGGSSYEQYF.

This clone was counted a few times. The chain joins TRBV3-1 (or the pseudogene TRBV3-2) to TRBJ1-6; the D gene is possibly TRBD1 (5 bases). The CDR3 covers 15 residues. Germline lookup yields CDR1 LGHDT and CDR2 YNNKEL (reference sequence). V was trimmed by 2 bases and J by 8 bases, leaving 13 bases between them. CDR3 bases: TGTGCCAGCAGCCAAAACCCAGGGAAGGATTCACCCCTCCACTTT. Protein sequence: CASSQNPGKDSPLHF.

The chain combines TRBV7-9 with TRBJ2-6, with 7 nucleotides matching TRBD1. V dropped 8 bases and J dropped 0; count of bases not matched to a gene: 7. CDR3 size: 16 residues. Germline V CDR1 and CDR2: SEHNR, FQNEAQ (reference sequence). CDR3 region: CASSRDSYSGANVLTF. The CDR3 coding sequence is TGTGCCAGCTCCCGGGACAGCTACTCTGGGGCCAACGTCCTGACTTTC.

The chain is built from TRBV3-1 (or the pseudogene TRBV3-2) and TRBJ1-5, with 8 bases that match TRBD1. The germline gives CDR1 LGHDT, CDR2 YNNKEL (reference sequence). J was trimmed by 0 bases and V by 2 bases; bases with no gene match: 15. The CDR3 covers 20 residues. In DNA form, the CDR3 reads TGTGCCAGCAGCCAACTTTCCCCGGGGACAGGTTATAATAGCAATCAGCCCCAGCATTTT. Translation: CASSQLSPGTGYNSNQPQHF.

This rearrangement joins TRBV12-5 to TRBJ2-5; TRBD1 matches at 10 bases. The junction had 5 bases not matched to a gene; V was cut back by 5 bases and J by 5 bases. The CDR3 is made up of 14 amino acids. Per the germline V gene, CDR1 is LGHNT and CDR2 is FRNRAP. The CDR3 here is CASGPGQGLETQYF. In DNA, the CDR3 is TGTGCTAGTGGTCCGGGACAGGGGCTGGAGACCCAGTACTTC.

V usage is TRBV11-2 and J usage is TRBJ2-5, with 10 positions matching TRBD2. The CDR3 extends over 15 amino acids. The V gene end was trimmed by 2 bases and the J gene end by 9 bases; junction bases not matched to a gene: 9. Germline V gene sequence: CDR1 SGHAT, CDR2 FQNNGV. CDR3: CASSLLAGARRAQYF. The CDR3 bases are TGTGCCAGCAGCTTACTAGCGGGGGCCAGAAGGGCCCAGTACTTC.

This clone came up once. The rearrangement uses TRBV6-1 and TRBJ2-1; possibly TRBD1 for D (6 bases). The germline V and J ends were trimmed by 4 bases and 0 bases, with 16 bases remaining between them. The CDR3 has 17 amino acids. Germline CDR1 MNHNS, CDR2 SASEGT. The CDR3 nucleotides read TGTGCCAGCAGTGCGACAGGTCGTCAAAGCTCCTACAATGAGCAGTTCTTC. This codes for CASSATGRQSSYNEQFF.

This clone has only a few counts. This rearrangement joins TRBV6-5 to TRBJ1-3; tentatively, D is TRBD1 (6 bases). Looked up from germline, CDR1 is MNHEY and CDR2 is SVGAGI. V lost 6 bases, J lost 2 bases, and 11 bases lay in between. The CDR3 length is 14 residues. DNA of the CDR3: TGTGCCAGCAGACAGGGCTTCGCTGGAAACACCATATATTTT. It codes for CASRQGFAGNTIYF.

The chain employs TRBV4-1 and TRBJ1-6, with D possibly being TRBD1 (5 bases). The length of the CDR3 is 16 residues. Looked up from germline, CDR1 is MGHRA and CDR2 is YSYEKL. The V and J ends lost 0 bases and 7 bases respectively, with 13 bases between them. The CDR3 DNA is TGCGCCAGCAGCCAAGAACCAGGGAGGGTAAATTCACCCCTCCACTTT. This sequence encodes CASSQEPGRVNSPLHF.

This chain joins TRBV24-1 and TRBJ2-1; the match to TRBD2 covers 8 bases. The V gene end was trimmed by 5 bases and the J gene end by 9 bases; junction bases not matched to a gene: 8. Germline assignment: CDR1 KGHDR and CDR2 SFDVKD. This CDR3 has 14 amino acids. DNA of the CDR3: TGTGCCACCAGTGGTGCGGGAGGTCTTCTTGAGCAGTTCTTC. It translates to CATSGAGGLLEQFF.

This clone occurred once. CDR3 coding DNA: TGTGCCAGCAGCTCCCCCGGGACAGAGAATTCACCCCTCCACTTT. As protein: CASSSPGTENSPLHF. This chain links TRBV7-9 with TRBJ1-6; 7 bases are shared with TRBD1. CDR1 and CDR2 (germline): SEHNR, FQNEAQ (reference sequence). This CDR3 region has 15 residues. J was trimmed by 7 bases and V by 4 bases; bases with no gene match: 7.

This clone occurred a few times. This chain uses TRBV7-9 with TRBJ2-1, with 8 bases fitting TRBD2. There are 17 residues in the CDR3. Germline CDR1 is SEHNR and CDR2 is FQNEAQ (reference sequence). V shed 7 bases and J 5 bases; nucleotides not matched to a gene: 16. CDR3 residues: CASISSVGLAGHNEQFF. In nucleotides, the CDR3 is TGTGCCAGCATCTCTTCGGTGGGGTTAGCGGGACACAATGAGCAGTTCTTC. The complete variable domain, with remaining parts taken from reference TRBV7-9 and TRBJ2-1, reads DTGVSQNPRHKITKRGQNVTFRCDPISEHNRLYWYRQTLGQGPEFLTYFQNEAQLEKSRLLSDRFSAERPKGSFSTLEIQRTEQGDSAMYLCASISSVGLAGHNEQFFGPGTRLTVL.

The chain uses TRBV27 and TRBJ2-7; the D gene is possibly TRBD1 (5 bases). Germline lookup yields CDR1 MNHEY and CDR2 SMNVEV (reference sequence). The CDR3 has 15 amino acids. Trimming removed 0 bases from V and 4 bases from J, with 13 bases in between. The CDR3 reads CASSLSAGFGYEQYF. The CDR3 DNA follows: TGTGCCAGCAGTTTATCGGCAGGGTTCGGATACGAGCAGTACTTC.

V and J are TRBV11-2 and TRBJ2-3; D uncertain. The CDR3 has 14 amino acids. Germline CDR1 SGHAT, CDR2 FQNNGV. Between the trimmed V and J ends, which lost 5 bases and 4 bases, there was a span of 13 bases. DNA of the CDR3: TGTGCCAGCAGCCCAGGCACTCTCTCAGATACGCAGTATTTT. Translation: CASSPGTLSDTQYF.

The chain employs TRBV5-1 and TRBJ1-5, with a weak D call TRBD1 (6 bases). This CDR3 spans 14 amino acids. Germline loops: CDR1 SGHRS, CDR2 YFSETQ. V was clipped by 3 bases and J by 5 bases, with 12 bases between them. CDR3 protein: CASSSVPGDQPQHF. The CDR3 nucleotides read TGCGCCAGCAGCTCCGTACCAGGGGATCAGCCCCAGCATTTT.